Here is one T cell receptor delta chain with its context. Its specific antigen is unknown. Only one base separates this from a far larger clonotype, so it likely reflects a read error. The data were taken from a study of gammadelta T cells in human blood (dated by TCRdb to 2018 to 2020). To prepare the library, RT-PCR was applied. TCRdb records Illumina MiSeq as the sequencer. TCRdb reran clone calling on the public reads with CATT; rows sharing one DNA sequence were then combined. In this sample the table shows 1,200 or so delta-chain clones, about 48% of which occur a single time. The top ten clonotypes cover around 20% of the sample. General findings and caveats noted by the study authors: The study reported that microbial exposure appeared to drive polyclonal expansion of innate gamma-delta T cells immediately after birth.

Inclusive of the bounding cysteine and phenylalanine, the CDR3 is 14 residues long. The retained sequence is limited to the CDR3, 42 bases, with the frame set at the first base. Trimming costs V 3 bases and J 3 bases, and their ends lie 13 bases apart. According to the germline V gene, CDR1 reads GEAIGNYY and CDR2 reads EKD. The sequence came from a human donor. The sequencing input was Vgamma9Vdelta2 gamma-delta T cells from adult blood. The rearrangement combines TRDV2 with TRDJ1, with no D gene named confidently. The sequenced DNA is TGTGCCTGTGACTCCCTAAGTGTGTCCGATAAACTCATCTTT. Translated, it reads CACDSLSVSDKLIF.